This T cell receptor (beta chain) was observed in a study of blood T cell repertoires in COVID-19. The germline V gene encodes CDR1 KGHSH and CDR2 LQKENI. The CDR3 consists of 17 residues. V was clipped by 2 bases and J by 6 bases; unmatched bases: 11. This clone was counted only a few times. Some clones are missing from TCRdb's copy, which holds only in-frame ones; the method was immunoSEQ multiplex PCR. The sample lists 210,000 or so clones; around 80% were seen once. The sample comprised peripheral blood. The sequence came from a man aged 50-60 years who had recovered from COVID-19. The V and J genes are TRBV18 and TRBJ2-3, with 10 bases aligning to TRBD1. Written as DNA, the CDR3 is TGTGCCAGCTCACCATCCCAACCCGGGACAGGGGAGGATACGCAGTATTTT. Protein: CASSPSQPGTGEDTQYF. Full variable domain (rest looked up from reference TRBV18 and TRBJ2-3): NAGVMQNPRHLVRRRGQEARLRCSPMKGHSHVYWYRQLPEEGLKFMVYLQKENIIDESGMPKERFSAEFPKEGPSILRIQQVVRGDSAAYFCASSPSQPGTGEDTQYFGPGTRLTVL.